This is a list of T cell receptor beta chains from one sample in a study of CD8+ T cells in alopecia areata. Clones were read by immunoSEQ multiplex PCR, and TCRdb kept only the in-frame ones, dropping some. The data show fewer than 110,000 clones, with approximately 63% seen just once and about a sixth held by the top ten. Sequenced material: CD8+ T cells sorted from blood, taken between weeks 55 and 65, from a patient treated with tofacitinib. The receptors originated from a human donor with alopecia areata. Each CDR3 is given with its conserved first and last residue. A D gene is named only where the DNA matches it firmly. Size tells how often a clone was seen (once, few, many) or the class of an expanded clone, and some rows leave it out.

cdr3_length	clone_size	j_call	v_call	d_call	cdr3_aa	cdr3_nt
16	NA	TRBJ2-5	TRBV4-2	NA	CASSQDRLLGGETQYF	TGTGCCAGCAGCCAAGATCGATTATTGGGTGGAGAGACCCAGTACTTC
19	NA	TRBJ2-2	TRBV9	NA	CASSVAPADPPMNTGELFF	TGTGCCAGCAGCGTAGCTCCGGCAGACCCCCCTATGAACACCGGGGAGCTGTTTTTT
13	NA	TRBJ1-1	TRBV4-1	TRBD1	CASSPWTGSEAFF	TGCGCCAGCAGCCCCTGGACAGGGAGTGAAGCTTTCTTT
17	few	TRBJ2-7	TRBV19	TRBD2	CASNRTSGGTSSYEQYF	TGTGCCAGTAACAGGACTAGCGGGGGTACCAGCTCCTACGAGCAGTACTTC
15	few	TRBJ2-3	TRBV4-1	NA	CASSQVRGGTDTQYF	TGCGCCAGCAGCCAAGTGCGCGGGGGCACAGATACGCAGTATTTT
13	NA	TRBJ1-1	TRBV9	NA	CASSNGVVTEAFF	TGTGCCAGCAGCAACGGTGTGGTCACTGAAGCTTTCTTT
12	NA	TRBJ2-1	TRBV27	NA	CASIGSYNEQFF	TGTGCCAGCATCGGGTCCTACAATGAGCAGTTCTTC
15	NA	TRBJ2-7	TRBV19	NA	CASSMAGSTSYEQYF	TGTGCCAGTAGTATGGCTGGGTCTACCTCCTACGAGCAGTACTTC
13	NA	TRBJ1-1	TRBV6-4	NA	CASSETTVAEAFF	TGTGCCAGCAGTGAAACGACAGTGGCTGAAGCTTTCTTT
16	NA	TRBJ2-2	TRBV7-8	TRBD1	CASSLVGTGVPGELFF	TGTGCCAGCAGCTTAGTTGGGACAGGGGTACCCGGGGAGCTGTTTTTT
16	NA	TRBJ1-2	TRBV2	TRBD1	CASSVVDRGSSYGYTF	TGTGCCAGCAGTGTTGTGGACAGGGGTTCAAGTTATGGCTACACCTTC
13	NA	TRBJ2-7	TRBV11-2	TRBD1	CASSFGQADEQYF	TGTGCCAGCAGCTTCGGACAGGCGGACGAGCAGTACTTC
16	NA	TRBJ2-2	TRBV2	TRBD1	CASSGDRDANTGELFF	TGTGCCAGCAGTGGGGACAGGGACGCGAACACCGGGGAGCTGTTTTTT
15	few	TRBJ2-3	TRBV27	TRBD2	CASTPGTSGTDTQYF	TGTGCCAGCACTCCCGGGACTAGCGGGACAGATACGCAGTATTTT
14	few	TRBJ2-1	TRBV7-9	TRBD2	CASSFGLANNEQFF	TGTGCCAGCAGCTTCGGACTAGCGAACAATGAGCAGTTCTTC
15	NA	TRBJ2-3	TRBV27	TRBD1	CASSPRDRGTDTQYF	TGTGCCAGCAGTCCAAGGGACAGGGGTACAGATACGCAGTATTTT
11	NA	TRBJ2-7	TRBV5-1	NA	CATHFTVRQYF	TGCGCCACCCATTTTACGGTCCGGCAGTACTTC
15	few	TRBJ2-2	TRBV9	NA	CASSYMTGNTGELFF	TGTGCCAGCAGCTATATGACAGGGAACACCGGGGAGCTGTTTTTT
14	NA	TRBJ1-1	TRBV10-3	NA	CAISPPGLDTEAFF	TGTGCCATCAGCCCCCCAGGATTGGACACTGAAGCTTTCTTT
14	NA	TRBJ1-1	TRBV5-1	NA	CASSPVPEETEAFF	TGCGCCAGCAGCCCGGTCCCGGAGGAAACTGAAGCTTTCTTT
15	NA	TRBJ2-4	TRBV2	NA	CASRTSPAAKNIQYF	TGTGCCAGCAGGACCTCCCCAGCAGCCAAAAACATTCAGTACTTC
17	once	TRBJ2-7	TRBV7-6	NA	CASSLEIGGQPPYEQYF	TGTGCCAGCAGCTTAGAAATCGGAGGACAGCCCCCCTACGAGCAGTACTTC
14	few	TRBJ1-5	TRBV7-9	NA	CASSSGAANQPQHF	TGTGCCAGCAGCTCTGGGGCGGCGAATCAGCCCCAGCATTTT
12	NA	TRBJ2-7	TRBV11-2	NA	CASSRGGGEQYF	TGTGCCAGCAGCCGGGGTGGAGGCGAGCAGTACTTC
16	few	TRBJ1-2	TRBV29-1	NA	CSVEESKGLSNYGYTF	TGCAGCGTTGAAGAAAGTAAGGGTCTCTCTAACTATGGCTACACCTTC
15	NA	TRBJ1-1	TRBV5-6	NA	CASSLDDERNTEAFF	TGTGCCAGCAGCTTGGATGATGAGAGGAACACTGAAGCTTTCTTT
19	NA	TRBJ2-1	TRBV4-1	TRBD1	CASSPQGTGGTNYYNEQFF	TGCGCCAGCAGCCCCCAAGGTACAGGGGGGACGAATTACTACAATGAGCAGTTCTTC
15	NA	TRBJ2-2	TRBV6-5	NA	CASSFSGGFVGELFF	TGTGCCAGCAGTTTCTCGGGGGGCTTTGTCGGGGAGCTGTTTTTT
18	once	TRBJ2-3	TRBV13	TRBD2	CASSLGTSGSFSTDTQYF	TGTGCCAGCAGCTTAGGGACTAGCGGATCCTTCAGCACAGATACGCAGTATTTT
13	NA	TRBJ1-1	TRBV30	NA	CAWSVLLGTEAFF	TGTGCCTGGAGTGTACTGCTAGGGACTGAAGCTTTCTTT
14	NA	TRBJ2-4	TRBV2	TRBD1	CASTGTGIGNIQYF	TGTGCCAGCACCGGGACAGGGATTGGAAACATTCAGTACTTC
15	few	TRBJ1-6	TRBV27	TRBD1	CASSLWGRGESPLHF	TGTGCCAGCAGTTTATGGGGCAGGGGGGAATCACCCCTCCACTTT
13	few	TRBJ1-2	TRBV29-1	NA	CSVFPTVNYGYTF	TGCAGCGTTTTCCCGACAGTTAACTATGGCTACACCTTC
16	NA	TRBJ1-1	TRBV5-1	NA	CASSLGRDKQYTEAFF	TGCGCCAGCAGCCTTGGTCGGGACAAACAATACACTGAAGCTTTCTTT
13	NA	TRBJ2-1	TRBV10-3	NA	CAVGAMTYNEQFF	TGTGCCGTCGGGGCGATGACCTACAATGAGCAGTTCTTC
15	NA	TRBJ1-6	TRBV19	NA	CASRRTLSYNSPLHF	TGTGCCAGTAGACGGACACTCTCCTATAATTCACCCCTCCACTTT
16	once	TRBJ2-3	TRBV7-7	NA	CASSDSYGGGTDTQYF	TGTGCTAGCAGCGACTCCTACGGGGGCGGCACAGATACGCAGTATTTT
15	NA	TRBJ2-1	TRBV9	NA	CASSPLALQYNEQFF	TGTGCCAGCAGCCCCCTGGCCCTCCAGTACAATGAGCAGTTCTTC
13	NA	TRBJ1-5	TRBV6-1	NA	CASLGYREQPQHF	TGTGCCAGCTTGGGCTACAGGGAGCAGCCCCAGCATTTT
14	NA	TRBJ2-7	TRBV7-8	NA	CASSLSGSSYEQYF	TGTGCCAGCAGCCTTTCCGGTAGCTCCTACGAGCAGTACTTC
13	few	TRBJ2-7	TRBV4-1	NA	CASSQPGHYEQYF	TGCGCCAGCAGCCAACCGGGGCACTACGAGCAGTACTTC
17	NA	TRBJ2-2	TRBV4-1	NA	CASSQDEGKADTGELFF	TGCGCCAGCAGCCAAGATGAAGGAAAGGCAGACACCGGGGAGCTGTTTTTT
14	NA	TRBJ2-5	TRBV5-6	TRBD1	CASSLGQGRETQYF	TGTGCCAGCAGCTTGGGACAGGGCAGAGAGACCCAGTACTTC
14	few	TRBJ2-1	TRBV27	NA	CASCWGGPYNEQFF	TGTGCCAGCTGCTGGGGGGGCCCCTACAATGAGCAGTTCTTC
16	once	TRBJ2-1	TRBV14	TRBD2	CASSHPRGGPRDEQFF	TGTGCCAGCAGCCATCCGCGGGGGGGACCCCGAGATGAGCAGTTCTTC
12	NA	TRBJ1-2	TRBV5-6	NA	CASSLDTYGYTF	TGTGCCAGCAGCTTGGACACGTATGGCTACACCTTC